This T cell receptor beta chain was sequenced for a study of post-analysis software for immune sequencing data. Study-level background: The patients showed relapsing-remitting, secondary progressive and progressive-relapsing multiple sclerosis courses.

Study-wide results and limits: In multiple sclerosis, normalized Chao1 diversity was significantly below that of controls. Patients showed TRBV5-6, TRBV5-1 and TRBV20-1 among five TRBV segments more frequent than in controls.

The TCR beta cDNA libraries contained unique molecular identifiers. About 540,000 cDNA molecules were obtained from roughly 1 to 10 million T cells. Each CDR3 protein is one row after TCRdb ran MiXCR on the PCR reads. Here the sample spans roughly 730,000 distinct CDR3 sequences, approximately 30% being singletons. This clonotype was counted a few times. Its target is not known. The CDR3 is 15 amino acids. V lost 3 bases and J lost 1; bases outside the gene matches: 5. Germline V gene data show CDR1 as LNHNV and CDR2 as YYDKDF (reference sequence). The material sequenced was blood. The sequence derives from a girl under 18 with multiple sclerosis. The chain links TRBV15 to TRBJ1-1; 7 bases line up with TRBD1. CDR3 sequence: CATSRYRQGNTEAFF. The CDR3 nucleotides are TGTGCCACCAGCAGGTACCGACAGGGGAACACTGAAGCTTTCTTT.